This T cell receptor (beta chain) was identified in a study of cytomegalovirus exposure and HLA in healthy donors. Primers: 60 Vbeta forward and 13 Jbeta reverse. Clones were sequenced by immunoSEQ multiplex PCR, and TCRdb holds only the in-frame ones, with some missing. The table has some 110,000 clones, about 68% seen once. The V and J ends lost 1 base and 9 bases respectively, with 10 bases between them. The germline V gene has CDR1 LGHNA and CDR2 YSLEER. The CDR3 runs 14 residues. This clone was detected a few times. The TCR was taken from a woman aged 35 to 49 in good health and CMV-seropositive. The sequenced sample consisted of PBMCs. The chain is built from TRBV4-3 and TRBJ1-6, with D perhaps matching TRBD1 (5 bases). CDR3: CASSQVQGSSPLHF. In DNA, the CDR3 is TGCGCCAGCAGCCAAGTGCAGGGATCTTCACCCCTCCACTTT.